This section outlines one TCR beta chain sequence together with its context. A distinct unique molecular identifier was carried by each TCR cDNA molecule. TCRdb ran MiXCR on the 5' RACE reads and lists one entry per CDR3 protein. The table shows 8,000 to 10,000 distinct CDR3 sequences, with about 25% occurring only once. Time point reported: blood at routine non-recurrence follow-up after resection. Extraction of whole RNA from tumor, nontumor lung or frozen PBMC preceded unsorted sequencing. This specimen belongs to a study of spatial heterogeneity in lung cancer. Germline V CDR1 and CDR2: SQVTM, ANQGSEA. V was cut by 4 bases and J by 2 bases, with 2 bases left in between. The CDR3 covers 10 residues.

The specimen comprised PBMCs, sampled at follow-up. The sequence derives from a female donor with early-stage non-small cell lung cancer. The chain uses TRBV29-1 and TRBJ2-5; no firm D call. CDR3 nucleotide sequence: TGCAGCGTTGTGCAAGAGACCCAGTACTTC. This translates into CSVVQETQYF. Combining the CDR3 with reference TRBV29-1 and TRBJ2-5 gives the whole variable domain SAVISQKPSRDICQRGTSLTIQCQVDSQVTMMFWYRQQPGQSLTLIATANQGSEATYESGFVIDKFPISRPNLTFSTLTVSNMSPEDSSIYLCSVVQETQYFGPGTRLLVL.